One and the same sample provided the 5 T cell receptor beta chains below, sequenced in a study of cytomegalovirus exposure and HLA in healthy donors (dated by TCRdb to between 2016 and 2019). The library was built by means of the immunoSEQ multiplex PCR assay. The multiplex PCR relied on a mix of 60 forward primers for TCR Vbeta segments and 13 reverse primers for TCR Jbeta segments. Drawn from immuneACCESS, this table holds only the in-frame rearrangements with V and J called that TCRdb kept. Clones are partly lost; checked studies trace under half to an unresolved V gene and leave the rest unexplained. In all, the sample holds over 120,000 clones, and roughly 76% of those were seen once. The ten largest clones take up roughly 2.9% of the sample. The sequencing sample was made of PBMCs. These receptors came from a woman under 40 in good health and CMV-seronegative.

The J gene is TRBJ2-1, the V gene TRBV19; 10 bases align to TRBD2. The V gene end was trimmed by 10 bases and the J gene end by 7 bases; junction bases not matched to a gene: 19. This CDR3 comprises 17 residues. Germline CDR1 is LNHDA and CDR2 is SQIVND (reference sequence). The CDR3 DNA reads as TGTGCCACGCAGGGTAGCGGGGGGACCTTTGGGAGAAATGAGCAGTTCTTC. It encodes CATQGSGGTFGRNEQFF.

The chain combines TRBV20-1 with TRBJ1-1; D not certain. The germline V and J ends were trimmed by 6 bases and 3 bases, with 8 bases remaining between them. The CDR3 length is 11 residues. CDR1 and CDR2 from the germline V gene are DFQATT and SNEGSKA (reference sequence). CDR3 sequence (DNA): TGCAGTGCGCCCGGGGACACTGAAGCTTTCTTT. Protein product: CSAPGDTEAFF.

The chain employs TRBV9 and TRBJ2-2; maybe TRBD2 (5 bases). The V and J ends lost 4 bases and 7 bases respectively, with 26 bases between them. Germline CDR1 and CDR2: SGDLS and YYNGEE. This CDR3 has 18 residues. CDR3 in amino acids: CASSLPVEDRGQDGELFF. The CDR3 region has the DNA TGTGCCAGCAGCCTCCCTGTCGAGGACCGAGGGCAGGACGGGGAGCTGTTTTTT.

The CDR3 DNA reads TGTGCCAGTACTGACCTCCTAGGAGGGGCCAACGTCCTGACTTTC. It translates to CASTDLLGGANVLTF. This chain uses TRBV19 with TRBJ2-6, with D hard to call. CDR3 length: 15 residues. In germline, CDR1 is LNHDA, CDR2 SQIVND (reference sequence). Trimming took 7 bases from V and 4 from J, leaving 14 bases between them.

V and J are TRBV7-3 and TRBJ2-3; TRBD2 agrees at 8 bases. The CDR3 spans 16 residues. V dropped 5 bases and J dropped 4; count of bases not matched to a gene: 11. Germline values: CDR1 SGHTA, CDR2 FQGTGA. The CDR3 loop reads CASSAVGEREPDTQYF. CDR3 coding DNA: TGTGCCAGCAGCGCCGTCGGCGAGCGGGAGCCAGATACGCAGTATTTT.